This TCR beta chain emerged from a study of cytomegalovirus exposure and HLA in healthy donors. Study background: Out of approximately 170 million T cells, an earlier analysis found roughly 100 million unique TCR beta sequences in total. Findings of the study overall: Cytomegalovirus-associated status was assigned to 150 to 200 TCR beta chains.

PCR primers comprised 60 Vbeta and 13 Jbeta primers. As processed by the authors: As a later analysis found, there were roughly 80 million unique TCR beta chains, of which some 10 million were shared. TCRdb keeps only in-frame clones here, not all; method: immunoSEQ multiplex PCR. For V, J and clone size, that table is used; D and trimming come from the DNA. The table shows 130,000 to 150,000 clones, with around 70% occurring only once. This clone has only a few counts. No antigen is known for it. CDR3 length: 19 amino acids. Germline V gene lookup returns CDR1 LGHNA and CDR2 YNFKEQ. J was trimmed by 3 bases and V by 0 bases; bases with no gene match: 12.

This sequence joins TRBV4-2 and TRBJ2-1; 9 nucleotides align to TRBD2. The sequenced sample was PBMCs. The sequence was obtained from a man aged 40-55 years in good health and CMV-seronegative. CDR3: CASSQEAPSQAGGYNEQFF. The CDR3, as DNA: TGTGCCAGCAGCCAAGAAGCCCCATCTCAAGCGGGGGGCTACAATGAGCAGTTCTTC.